This is a list of T cell receptor beta chains from one sample in a study of T cell clones after liver transplantation. Clones were sequenced by immunoSEQ multiplex PCR, and TCRdb holds only the in-frame ones, with some missing. The sample gives roughly 67,000 clones, over 90% of which show up once; 0.95% to 1% is in the top ten. This specimen was CD4+ T cells from blood, taken roughly 26 months after liver transplant. The receptors shown here come from a human patient who received a liver transplant. Some T cells could come from the graft donor. CDR3s include the opening cysteine and the closing phenylalanine or tryptophan. Fields, in order: V gene, D gene, clone size, J gene, CDR3 DNA, CDR3 protein. The D gene is left open where the match is weak. The listing skips clone size in some rows; elsewhere it reads once, few, many or a size class.

>TRBV30|NA|NA|TRBJ1-1
TGTGCCTGGACCGAGCCGGGGGCGAAAACTGAAGCTTTCTTT
CAWTEPGAKTEAFF
>TRBV4-1|NA|NA|TRBJ1-1
TGCGCCAGCAGCCAAGATCGCTTGAACACTGAAGCTTTCTTT
CASSQDRLNTEAFF
>TRBV6-5|NA|NA|TRBJ2-2
TGTGCCAGCAGCCCCTATAGGTCCGGGGAGCTGTTTTTT
CASSPYRSGELFF
>TRBV6-1|NA|NA|TRBJ1-2
TGTGCCAGCAGTGAGAGAGAGACTAATGGCTACACCTTC
CASSERETNGYTF
>TRBV30|NA|NA|TRBJ2-7
TGTGCCTGGACCGCGGGACAGTACTACGAGCAGTACTTC
CAWTAGQYYEQYF
>TRBV9|NA|NA|TRBJ2-5
TGTGCCAGTAGTACGGCCAGGGAACGGACCCAGTACTTC
CASSTARERTQYF
>TRBV5-1|TRBD1|NA|TRBJ1-4
TGCGCCAGCAGCTTGGGGGACAGAAATGAAAAACTGTTTTTT
CASSLGDRNEKLFF
>TRBV28|NA|NA|TRBJ1-5
TGTGCCAGCAGCGCTGGAACAAACCAGCATTTT
CASSAGTNQHF
>TRBV6-1|NA|once|TRBJ2-1
TGTGCCAGCACCGGGCGGCTAAGCTCCTACAATGAGCAGTTCTTC
CASTGRLSSYNEQFF
>TRBV30|TRBD2|NA|TRBJ2-1
TGTGCCTGGGACAGAGCGGGAGGTCACAATGAGCAGTTCTTC
CAWDRAGGHNEQFF
>TRBV11-3|NA|NA|TRBJ2-1
TGTGCCAGCACCTTCGGACTGAACTCCTACAATGAGCAGTTCTTC
CASTFGLNSYNEQFF
>TRBV27|NA|few|TRBJ2-7
TGTGCCAGCAGTTTATTACTAGCTGCCCAGGACCAGCAGTACTTC
CASSLLLAAQDQQYF
>TRBV7-2|NA|few|TRBJ2-5
TGTGCCAGCAGCTTAAGTCTCGGAGAGACCCAGTACTTC
CASSLSLGETQYF
>TRBV2|NA|NA|TRBJ1-1
TGTGCCAGCAGTGTGACGTTTGAAGCTTTCTTT
CASSVTFEAFF
>TRBV7-9|NA|NA|TRBJ1-1
TGTGCCAGCAGCCCCGACAGGACGAACACTGAAGCTTTCTTT
CASSPDRTNTEAFF
>TRBV9|TRBD2|NA|TRBJ2-7
TGTGCCAGCAGCCCCGGGGGACTAGCGGGAGGGTTCTCGCAGTACTTC
CASSPGGLAGGFSQYF
>TRBV7-2|NA|NA|TRBJ2-1
TGTGCCAGCAGCCGGAGAGAGGTAAATGAGCAGTTCTTC
CASSRREVNEQFF
>TRBV7-2|TRBD1|once|TRBJ1-1
TGTGCCAGCAGCTTAGATGGGACAGGGCCCACTGAAGCTTTCTTT
CASSLDGTGPTEAFF
>TRBV5-6|NA|NA|TRBJ2-7
TGTGCCAGCAGCCGATGGCCCTCCTACGAGCAGTACTTC
CASSRWPSYEQYF
>TRBV6-5|NA|NA|TRBJ2-1
TGTGCCTCTCAGCTGAGCTCCTACAATGAGCAGTTCTTC
CASQLSSYNEQFF
>TRBV7-8|TRBD1|once|TRBJ1-2
TGTGCCAGCAGCCCGACCGGGACAGGGGTACGGCGTGGCTACACCTTC
CASSPTGTGVRRGYTF
>TRBV11-3|NA|NA|TRBJ2-7
TGTGCCAGCAGCCACGGAGGATGGGGCGCATACGAGCAGTACTTC
CASSHGGWGAYEQYF
>TRBV4-3|NA|few|TRBJ2-3
TGCGCCAGCAGCCAAGAATGGAACACAGATACGCAGTATTTT
CASSQEWNTDTQYF
>TRBV7-2|TRBD2|NA|TRBJ2-1
TGTGCCAGCAGCTTAACGATGACTAGCGGCAGTACAAGTGAGCAGTTCTTC
CASSLTMTSGSTSEQFF
>TRBV20-1|NA|once|TRBJ2-3
TGCAGTGCTGTTAGCACAGATACGCAGTATTTT
CSAVSTDTQYF
>TRBV19|TRBD1|NA|TRBJ2-7
TGTGCCAGTAATCCGGACAGGGGGCGCGGCGAGCAGTACTTC
CASNPDRGRGEQYF
>TRBV5-1|NA|NA|TRBJ2-1
TGCGCCAGCAGCTTGGAACTGGAATCCTACAATGAGCAGTTCTTC
CASSLELESYNEQFF
>TRBV14|NA|NA|TRBJ2-2
TGTGCCAGCAGCCAAGAAGGGACCGGGGAGCTGTTTTTT
CASSQEGTGELFF
>TRBV28|TRBD1|NA|TRBJ1-5
TGTGCCAGCAGTCCAAGCCCGACAGGGAAGAGGCAGCCCCAGCATTTT
CASSPSPTGKRQPQHF
>TRBV5-1|TRBD2|NA|TRBJ2-1
TGCGCCAGCAGCTTGGAGGCACTAGCGGGTCCCAGCTATGAGCAGTTCTTC
CASSLEALAGPSYEQFF